This T cell receptor (beta chain) was captured by sequencing in a study of T cell responses to AZD1222 COVID-19 vaccine. Worth noting for this clone: Its specificity is not known.

Clones were read by immunoSEQ multiplex PCR, and TCRdb kept only the in-frame ones, dropping some. The table lists around 64,000 clones, 83% of them singletons. This CDR3 has 15 residues. Trimming cost V 5 bases and J 4 bases; bases outside gene matches: 6. The germline V gene has CDR1 MRHNA and CDR2 SNTAGT. General study findings and limits: Spike-specific TCR breadth rose after two AZD1222 doses, and depth rose as well.

The chain uses TRBV6-4 and TRBJ2-1; 9 bases fit TRBD2. The TCR originated in an adult who received the AZD1222 COVID-19 vaccine. Sequenced here: peripheral blood, sampled 28 days after the second AZD1222 dose. The CDR3 DNA follows: TGTGCCAGCAGTCCGGTAGCGGGGGAGTACAATGAGCAGTTCTTC. It yields the protein CASSPVAGEYNEQFF.